This T cell receptor (beta chain) was retrieved from a study of cytomegalovirus exposure and HLA in healthy donors. As for the study in general: A previous analysis identified more than 100 million unique TCR beta sequences derived from roughly 180 million T cells. General study results and limits: Later analysis reportedly placed an Asian-associated ancestry cluster below the roughly 630-donor mean in N-insertions. A classifier reportedly called cytomegalovirus status with high sensitivity and specificity.

Use of 60 Vbeta and 13 Jbeta primers characterized the PCR. The table came from immunoSEQ multiplex PCR; TCRdb's copy has only in-frame clones and leaves some out. Of approximately 100,000 clones detected, 75% appear once; the ten largest clones hold over 9.5%. Germline CDR1 is LGHNA and CDR2 is YNFKEQ. Trimming removed 3 bases from V and 0 bases from J, with 6 bases in between. The length of the CDR3 is 15 residues. Turning to this clone: Its antigen is still unknown.

The J gene is TRBJ2-6, the V gene TRBV4-2; possibly TRBD2 for D (5 bases). The sample comprised PBMCs. The receptor's source is a man aged 45 to 65 in good health and CMV-seronegative. CDR3 DNA: TGTGCCAGCAGCCACGGGGACTCTGGGGCCAACGTCCTGACTTTC. Its protein product is CASSHGDSGANVLTF.